This T cell receptor (beta chain) was found in a study of blood T cell repertoires in COVID-19. This CDR3 is built from 14 residues. Trimming took off 1 base at V and 0 bases at J, with 4 bases between the two ends. The germline CDR1 and CDR2 sequences are SGHTA and FQGNSA. Authors' processing steps: Estimated nucleated cell counts came from reference gene primer amplification. The protocol was immunoSEQ multiplex PCR, while the TCRdb copy is restricted to in-frame clones and leaves out a portion. The V and J calls and the clone size are those of that table, but D and trimming were determined from the DNA. The table records more than 300,000 clones, more than 70% of them present only once.

This clonotype was sampled from a man aged 40-49 years in a cohort exposed to, infected with or recovered from COVID-19 (not recorded which). The sequencing sample was made of PBMCs or T cells enriched from blood (not recorded which). The rearrangement uses TRBV7-2 and TRBJ1-3, with D unresolved. The CDR3 bases are TGTGCCAGCAGCTTAGGGAGCTCTGGAAACACCATATATTTT. It codes for CASSLGSSGNTIYF.